Listed below are T cell receptor beta chains from one sample, sequenced in a study of blood T cell repertoires in COVID-19. Libraries were prepared by immunoSEQ multiplex PCR; TCRdb keeps only in-frame clonotypes and omits some of them. The table includes approximately 210,000 clones, approximately 82% detected once. Material: peripheral blood. Receptor source: a man in his fifties or sixties with active or convalescent COVID-19. The CDR3 runs from the conserved cysteine through the conserved F or W. Each record gives: J gene, D gene, clone size, V gene, CDR3 DNA, CDR3 protein. A D gene is named only where the DNA matches it firmly. Clone size is stated in some rows and not others, as once, few, many or a class when expanded.

J gene: TRBJ2-5
D gene: -
clone size: -
V gene: TRBV7-7
CDR3 DNA: TGTGCTAGCAGCTTCGAAGGGGGCCAAGAGACCCAGTACTTC
CDR3 protein: CASSFEGGQETQYF

J gene: TRBJ1-1
D gene: TRBD1
clone size: -
V gene: TRBV19
CDR3 DNA: TGTGCCAGTAGTCCCAACAGGGGGCGATCCGGTGAAGCTTTCTTT
CDR3 protein: CASSPNRGRSGEAFF

J gene: TRBJ2-5
D gene: -
clone size: -
V gene: TRBV19
CDR3 DNA: TGTGCCAGTAGTCGGACTCTAGCCCTTCTTGAGACCCAGTACTTC
CDR3 protein: CASSRTLALLETQYF

J gene: TRBJ1-2
D gene: -
clone size: -
V gene: TRBV4-2
CDR3 DNA: TGTGCCAGCAGCCAAGATGCAGGGAACTATGGCTACACCTTC
CDR3 protein: CASSQDAGNYGYTF

J gene: TRBJ1-2
D gene: TRBD1
clone size: -
V gene: TRBV30
CDR3 DNA: TGTGCCTGGAGCAGGGACAGACCGTATGGCTACACCTTC
CDR3 protein: CAWSRDRPYGYTF

J gene: TRBJ2-5
D gene: -
clone size: -
V gene: TRBV28
CDR3 DNA: TGTGCCAGCAGTCGCGAGCTCCTAGAGACCCAGTACTTC
CDR3 protein: CASSRELLETQYF

J gene: TRBJ1-4
D gene: -
clone size: -
V gene: TRBV27
CDR3 DNA: TGTGCCAGCAGTTTATCCGGGGGTAGTAATGAAAAACTGTTTTTT
CDR3 protein: CASSLSGGSNEKLFF

J gene: TRBJ1-2
D gene: -
clone size: few
V gene: TRBV6-1
CDR3 DNA: TGTGCCAGCAGTGAAGCGGCCAGGACAGTCGGCTACACCTTC
CDR3 protein: CASSEAARTVGYTF

J gene: TRBJ2-5
D gene: -
clone size: few
V gene: TRBV5-6
CDR3 DNA: TGTGCCAGCAGCTTGAGGTTGATGGGGGGAGAGACCCAGTACTTC
CDR3 protein: CASSLRLMGGETQYF

J gene: TRBJ1-4
D gene: -
clone size: -
V gene: TRBV18
CDR3 DNA: TGTGCCAGCTCACCACGAGAAGATCCCACCACTAATGAAAAACTGTTTTTT
CDR3 protein: CASSPREDPTTNEKLFF

J gene: TRBJ2-5
D gene: -
clone size: -
V gene: TRBV19
CDR3 DNA: TGTGCCAGTAGTATATTGGGGGGAGTGGTAGAGACCCAGTACTTC
CDR3 protein: CASSILGGVVETQYF

J gene: TRBJ1-2
D gene: -
clone size: few
V gene: TRBV11-3
CDR3 DNA: TGTGCCAGCAGCTATGAGGGGGAAAACTATGGCTACACCTTC
CDR3 protein: CASSYEGENYGYTF

J gene: TRBJ1-4
D gene: -
clone size: once
V gene: TRBV5-8
CDR3 DNA: TGTGCCAGCAGCTACGCGGTGGAAAAACTGTTTTTT
CDR3 protein: CASSYAVEKLFF

J gene: TRBJ1-5
D gene: -
clone size: -
V gene: TRBV30
CDR3 DNA: TGTGCCTGGGGACTGGTAGGGGGACAGCCCCAGCATTTT
CDR3 protein: CAWGLVGGQPQHF

J gene: TRBJ1-1
D gene: TRBD1
clone size: -
V gene: TRBV11-2
CDR3 DNA: TGTGCCAGCAGCTCCCGAGGGACAGAGCTTATGAACACTGAAGCTTTCTTT
CDR3 protein: CASSSRGTELMNTEAFF

J gene: TRBJ2-2
D gene: TRBD2
clone size: -
V gene: TRBV7-9
CDR3 DNA: TGTGCCAGCAGCTTAGAGGTTCGGCTAGCGGGAGACGACACCGGGGAGCTGTTTTTT
CDR3 protein: CASSLEVRLAGDDTGELFF

J gene: TRBJ2-5
D gene: -
clone size: -
V gene: TRBV7-6
CDR3 DNA: TGTGCCAGCAGCTTAGGTCGCGGGGTGGGGGAGACCCAGTACTTC
CDR3 protein: CASSLGRGVGETQYF

J gene: TRBJ2-1
D gene: TRBD2
clone size: once
V gene: TRBV4-2
CDR3 DNA: TGTGCCAGCAGCCAAGCCCCAGCGGGAGATGGAGGTGAGCAGTTCTTC
CDR3 protein: CASSQAPAGDGGEQFF

J gene: TRBJ2-7
D gene: TRBD1
clone size: few
V gene: TRBV2
CDR3 DNA: TGTGCCAGCAGTGGTGTCGGGACAGGGGGCTCCTACGAGCAGTACTTC
CDR3 protein: CASSGVGTGGSYEQYF

J gene: TRBJ2-7
D gene: -
clone size: -
V gene: TRBV5-6
CDR3 DNA: TGTGCCAGCAGCCGGGGACTTGGAAACTACGAGCAGTACTTC
CDR3 protein: CASSRGLGNYEQYF

J gene: TRBJ2-2
D gene: TRBD1
clone size: -
V gene: TRBV7-2
CDR3 DNA: TGTGCCAGCAGCTTAGGGGGGACAGGTGCAGGGGAGCTGTTTTTT
CDR3 protein: CASSLGGTGAGELFF

J gene: TRBJ1-4
D gene: -
clone size: -
V gene: TRBV30
CDR3 DNA: TGTGCGGGAGGGCAGGGGATCACAACTAATGAAAAACTGTTTTTT
CDR3 protein: CAGGQGITTNEKLFF

J gene: TRBJ2-7
D gene: -
clone size: -
V gene: TRBV19
CDR3 DNA: TGTGCCAGTAGTCCCGGGACATTTGCCTACGAGCAGTACTTC
CDR3 protein: CASSPGTFAYEQYF

J gene: TRBJ1-6
D gene: -
clone size: -
V gene: TRBV4-1
CDR3 DNA: TGCGCCAGCAGCCAAGTCGCGGGGCTTGATAATTCACCCCTCCACTTT
CDR3 protein: CASSQVAGLDNSPLHF

J gene: TRBJ2-2
D gene: -
clone size: -
V gene: TRBV6-6
CDR3 DNA: TGTGCCAGCAGTTACGCGGACAGAATCACCGGGGAGCTGTTTTTT
CDR3 protein: CASSYADRITGELFF

J gene: TRBJ1-4
D gene: TRBD1
clone size: once
V gene: TRBV11-2
CDR3 DNA: TGTGCCAGCAGCTTACTTTCCGCGGGACAGGGTCGTGAAAAACTGTTTTTT
CDR3 protein: CASSLLSAGQGREKLFF

J gene: TRBJ1-2
D gene: -
clone size: -
V gene: TRBV6-4
CDR3 DNA: TGTGCCAGCAGTGACTACCCGCGGGGGGGGTTACTTATCCAGAAAAGAGGCTACACCTTC
CDR3 protein: CASSDYPRGGLLIQKRGYTF

J gene: TRBJ1-2
D gene: TRBD1
clone size: -
V gene: TRBV9
CDR3 DNA: TGTGCCAGCAGCGCCGACTTGAGACAGGGAGGATATGGCTACACCTTC
CDR3 protein: CASSADLRQGGYGYTF

J gene: TRBJ2-7
D gene: -
clone size: -
V gene: TRBV10-3
CDR3 DNA: TGTGCCATCAGTGAGTCCCCGGGACTCCACAATCATTACGAGCAGTACTTC
CDR3 protein: CAISESPGLHNHYEQYF

J gene: TRBJ1-4
D gene: TRBD1
clone size: -
V gene: TRBV18
CDR3 DNA: TGTGCCAGCTCACAGGGACAGTCGGACGAAAAACTGTTTTTT
CDR3 protein: CASSQGQSDEKLFF

J gene: TRBJ1-1
D gene: -
clone size: -
V gene: TRBV4-1
CDR3 DNA: TGCGCCAGCAGCCAAGCCCGGAGAACTGAAGCTTTCTTT
CDR3 protein: CASSQARRTEAFF

J gene: TRBJ2-1
D gene: TRBD2
clone size: few
V gene: TRBV5-1
CDR3 DNA: TGCGCCAGCAGCCTCGCTAGCGGGAGAGGTAATGAGCAGTTCTTC
CDR3 protein: CASSLASGRGNEQFF

J gene: TRBJ2-7
D gene: -
clone size: -
V gene: TRBV3-1/TRBV3-2
CDR3 DNA: TGTGCCAGCAGCCAAGGACTCGCGCAGCAGTACTTC
CDR3 protein: CASSQGLAQQYF